This T cell receptor (beta chain) was profiled in a study of blood T cell repertoires in COVID-19. Across the whole study: T cells, B-cell-depleted T cells, or PBMCs supplied cDNA or gDNA.

This clone has at least ten counts. The assay was immunoSEQ multiplex PCR, and TCRdb's table has in-frame clones only and misses some. Altogether around 190,000 clones are present, just over 85% being singletons, with the ten largest covering roughly 10%. Cohort allocation depended upon clinical history that participants reported. The CDR3 spans 20 residues. CDR1 is MGHRA, CDR2 YSYEKL, per germline. The V and J ends lost 4 bases and 1 base, in that order; junction bases with no gene match: 22. The chain couples TRBV4-1 to TRBJ2-7; 7 nucleotides match TRBD1. The TCR originated in a woman aged 18 to 35 who had recovered from COVID-19. Sample: PBMCs or T cells enriched from blood (not recorded which). The CDR3 loop reads CASSPTLLVMKGQPSYEQYF. In nucleotides, the CDR3 is TGCGCCAGCAGCCCCACTCTTCTTGTAATGAAGGGACAGCCATCCTACGAGCAGTACTTC.